Listed below are T cell receptor beta chains from one sample, sequenced in a study of T cells after yellow fever vaccination. A single record per CDR3 protein comes from TCRdb applying MiXCR to the 5' RACE reads. The data show hundreds of thousands of distinct CDR3 sequences, over 9% seen once. The starting material was PBMCs, obtained on the day of the yellow fever booster vaccination. All receptors derive from a man younger than 40 who received the YFV17D yellow fever vaccine. Both conserved end residues are part of each CDR3. The D gene is left open where the match is weak. The size field is filled for only some rows; it gives once, few, many or a size class.

v_gene,d_gene,j_gene,len,abundance,CDR3nt,CDR3aa
TRBV7-3,TRBD1,TRBJ2-1,15,few,TGTGCCAGCAGCCTGACGGGACAGGGGGAATATGAGCAGTTCTTC,CASSLTGQGEYEQFF
TRBV28,TRBD2,TRBJ2-3,15,NA,TGTGCCAGCAGTTTGGGCGGGAGCCCCACAGATACGCAGTATTTT,CASSLGGSPTDTQYF
TRBV20-1,NA,TRBJ2-1,14,NA,TGCAGTGCTAGCCGCCTTAGCTCCTACAATGAGCAGTTCTTC,CSASRLSSYNEQFF
TRBV20-1,TRBD2,TRBJ2-7,11,few,TGCAGTGCCTCTAGCGGGGGCGAAGGGAGCTTC,CSASSGGEGSF
TRBV20-1,NA,TRBJ2-3,14,NA,TGCAGTGCCGATCTGGTTAGAAGCACAGATACGCAGTATTTT,CSADLVRSTDTQYF
TRBV7-2,TRBD2,TRBJ2-1,14,few,TGTGCCAGCTCTAGACTAGCGGGACTCAATGAGCAGTTCTTC,CASSRLAGLNEQFF
TRBV4-3,NA,TRBJ2-2,15,NA,TGCGCCAGCAGCCAAGATGGGATGAATAGCGGGGAGCTGTTTTTT,CASSQDGMNSGELFF
TRBV19,TRBD2,TRBJ2-1,15,NA,TGTGCCAGTAGTCCCTTGGGACTAGCGGGAGATGAGCAGTTCTTC,CASSPLGLAGDEQFF
TRBV5-1,TRBD2,TRBJ2-7,15,NA,TGCGCCAGCAGCCCAGGGACTAGCGTCGGTACCGAGCAGTACTTC,CASSPGTSVGTEQYF
TRBV19,TRBD2,TRBJ2-5,15,few,TGTGCCAGTAGGCCCAGCGGGAGGCCCTCAGAGACCCAGTACTTC,CASRPSGRPSETQYF
TRBV5-1,NA,TRBJ2-1,13,many,TGCGCCAGCGCCAGTGGACAGATTAAAGAGCAGTTCTTC,CASASGQIKEQFF
TRBV6-5,NA,TRBJ2-3,15,few,TGTGCCAGCAGTTATACAGGGCCTAGCACAGATACGCAGTATTTT,CASSYTGPSTDTQYF
TRBV19,TRBD2,TRBJ2-1,15,many,TGTGCCAGTAGTATTGGCGGGGGCTCCTACAATGAGCAGTTCTTC,CASSIGGGSYNEQFF
TRBV20-1,NA,TRBJ2-1,14,NA,TGCAGTGCTAGTGAAGGGACATTTACGGATGAGCAGTTCTTC,CSASEGTFTDEQFF
TRBV5-1,NA,TRBJ2-5,17,NA,TGCGCCAGCAGCTTGGTAACGTCGTCACCAGGGCAAGAGACCCAGTACTTC,CASSLVTSSPGQETQYF
TRBV15,NA,TRBJ2-7,15,NA,TGTGCCACCAGCAGAGATGGAGGACGGAGCTACGAGCAGTACTTC,CATSRDGGRSYEQYF
TRBV7-2,TRBD1,TRBJ1-1,15,few,TGTGCCAGCAGCTTAGCCGGGACAGGGTATGTTGAAGCTTTCTTT,CASSLAGTGYVEAFF
TRBV11-2,NA,TRBJ1-4,14,NA,TGTGCCAGCAGTGAACCGGGGGCTAATGAAAAACTGTTTTTT,CASSEPGANEKLFF
TRBV20-1,TRBD1,TRBJ1-3,14,many,TGCAGTGCTGTGGACAGGAGCTCTGGAAACACCATATATTTT,CSAVDRSSGNTIYF
TRBV6-1,TRBD2,TRBJ2-5,15,few,TGTGCCAGCAGTCCCCTGGCGGGAGGGCGCGAGACCCAGTACTTC,CASSPLAGGRETQYF
TRBV7-2,TRBD2,TRBJ2-7,16,NA,TGTGCCAGCAGTACGTTTAGTGGGAGGGCCTCGGGGGAGCAGTACTTC,CASSTFSGRASGEQYF
TRBV20-1,NA,TRBJ1-5,13,few,TGCAGTGCTAGAGGGCAGAGAAATCAGCCCCAGCATTTT,CSARGQRNQPQHF
TRBV19,TRBD1,TRBJ2-2,15,NA,TGTGCCAGTAGCAAGGACAGGGATGACACCGGGGAGCTGTTTTTT,CASSKDRDDTGELFF
TRBV28,NA,TRBJ2-5,15,NA,TGTGCCAGCAGCCCACCCATAGGACAGACAGAGACCCAGTACTTC,CASSPPIGQTETQYF
TRBV18,NA,TRBJ2-7,14,NA,TGTGCCAGCTCACCAGCCAATCCTTCCTACGAGCAGTACTTC,CASSPANPSYEQYF
TRBV7-9,TRBD2,TRBJ2-1,15,few,TGTGCCAGCAGCGAAACTAGCGGGAGATTCAATGAGCAGTTCTTC,CASSETSGRFNEQFF
TRBV5-6,NA,TRBJ1-2,15,NA,TGTGCCAGCAGCTTTTTCGGGCCACGGAGTAACGGCTACACCTTC,CASSFFGPRSNGYTF
TRBV7-8,NA,TRBJ2-3,15,few,TGTGCCAGCAGCTTCGGACCGCTGAACACAGATACGCAGTATTTT,CASSFGPLNTDTQYF
TRBV15,NA,TRBJ2-7,12,NA,TGTGCCACCAGCAGAAGCAGCGACGAGCAGTACTTC,CATSRSSDEQYF
TRBV7-6,TRBD2,TRBJ2-1,17,NA,TGTGCCAGCAGCCCCTGGACTAGCGGGAGGGTTTACAATGAGCAGTTCTTC,CASSPWTSGRVYNEQFF
TRBV29-1,TRBD1,TRBJ2-2,14,NA,TGCAGCGTACGAAGGACAGGGACCACCGGGGAGCTGTCTTTT,CSVRRTGTTGELSF
TRBV30,NA,TRBJ2-7,13,many,TGTGCCTGGAGCGACCTGACCTTCTACGAGCAGTACTTC,CAWSDLTFYEQYF
TRBV6-2/TRBV6-3,NA,TRBJ2-1,15,many,TGTGCCAGCAGTTACACTCGATCCGAATACAATGAGCAGTTCTTC,CASSYTRSEYNEQFF
TRBV7-3,TRBD2,TRBJ2-3,19,few,TGTGCCAGCAGCCCCTCGACACGGCTGACTAGCGGGATCACAGATACGCAGTATTTT,CASSPSTRLTSGITDTQYF
TRBV6-5,TRBD1,TRBJ1-1,13,many,TGTGCCAGCAGCCCGGGACAGTCAACTGAAGCTTTCTTT,CASSPGQSTEAFF
TRBV12-3/TRBV12-4,NA,TRBJ2-7,16,NA,TGTGCCAGCAGTTTAAGGGAAGGGGGGGCAGGGACCGAGCAGTACTTC,CASSLREGGAGTEQYF
TRBV20-1,NA,TRBJ2-3,15,few,TGCAGTGCTAGAGATTTGGCAGTATATACAGATACGCAGTATTTT,CSARDLAVYTDTQYF
TRBV20-1,NA,TRBJ1-6,14,NA,TGCAGTGCCAGGAGAGAGGGCGGTAATTCACCCCTCCACTTT,CSARREGGNSPLHF
TRBV3-1,NA,TRBJ2-1,14,few,TGTGCCAGCAGCCCTGATTCGGGTATTAACGAGCAGTTTTTC,CASSPDSGINEQFF
TRBV12-3/TRBV12-4,NA,TRBJ1-3,13,many,TGTGCCAGCAGCTTCTCCTCTGGAAACACCATATATTTT,CASSFSSGNTIYF
TRBV4-3,NA,TRBJ2-1,16,few,TGCGCCAGCAGCCAAGATAATTTCAGGGAGGACAATGAGCAGTTCTTC,CASSQDNFREDNEQFF
TRBV29-1,NA,TRBJ2-1,11,few,TGCAGCGTCCGGGCTCACAAAGGGCAGTTCTTC,CSVRAHKGQFF
TRBV28,TRBD1,TRBJ2-7,13,NA,TGTGCCAGCAGACTGGACAGGGTCGGCGAGCAGTACTTC,CASRLDRVGEQYF
TRBV11-2,NA,TRBJ2-1,14,few,TGTGCCAGCAGCTTGGGCGGGTTTGGGCATGAGCAGTTCTTC,CASSLGGFGHEQFF
TRBV14,NA,TRBJ2-5,12,many,TGTGCCAGCAGCCAATACCAAGAGACCCAGTACTTC,CASSQYQETQYF